The subject of this entry is one T cell receptor beta chain. Some clones are missing from TCRdb's copy, which holds only in-frame ones; the method was immunoSEQ multiplex PCR. The sample lists about 140,000 clones; around 80% were seen once. This entry is derived from a study of blood T cell repertoires in COVID-19. Across the whole study: Italy, Spain and the United States were the sources of the convalescent and acute COVID-19 samples. PBMCs, B-cell-depleted T cells, or T cells were the source of the cDNA or gDNA that made up the material.

Germline-derived CDR1 and CDR2 are SGDLS and YYNGEE. Trimming removed 0 bases at V and 3 bases at J, with 10 bases between. The CDR3 is 15 amino acids. Specimen: peripheral blood. The TCR originated in a man between 60 and 70 years old with acute or convalescent COVID-19. The V and J genes are TRBV9 and TRBJ2-1, with a tentative D call TRBD2 (6 bases). The CDR3 loop is CASSVGGEIYNEQFF. Here the CDR3 DNA reads TGTGCCAGCAGCGTAGGCGGGGAGATCTACAATGAGCAGTTCTTC.